One sample yielded the 11 T cell receptor beta chains listed below, sequenced in a study of Graves' ophthalmopathy and Graves' hyperthyroidism. Amplification from RNA transcripts yielded the TCR beta CDR3 regions. An opening RT-PCR round employed HTBI primers and preceded a second-round multiplex PCR. TCRdb redid the calling of the multiplex PCR reads with MiXCR, one entry per CDR3 protein. The repertoire holds 650,000 to 900,000 distinct CDR3 sequences, around 40% seen once, with approximately 46% in the top ten. Sequenced material: peripheral blood. These receptors were taken from an adult man with Graves' ophthalmopathy.

This clonotype appeared many times. The V gene is TRBV10-3, the J gene TRBJ1-4; possibly TRBD1 for D (5 bases). Trimming removed 4 bases at V and 7 bases at J, with 13 bases between. Per the germline V gene, CDR1 is ENHRY and CDR2 is SYGVKD. The CDR3 is 14 amino acids. This CDR3 reads CAISGVAGSEKLFF. CDR3 bases: TGTGCCATCAGTGGGGTGGCAGGGAGTGAAAAACTGTTTTTT.

This clonotype came up once. This chain links TRBV19 with TRBJ2-6, with TRBD2 matching over 7 bases. Germline CDR1 is LNHDA and CDR2 is SQIVND (reference sequence). The CDR3 has 16 amino acids. V gave up 3 bases and J gave up 0 bases; unmatched junction bases: 2. Here the CDR3 DNA reads TGTGCCAGTAGTATTCCGGGGGGCTCTGGGGCCAACGTCCTGACTTTC. This gives the protein CASSIPGGSGANVLTF.

At least ten counts were recorded for this clonotype. CDR3 in amino acids: CASSEFEAGAGYTF. CDR3 DNA: TGTGCCAGCAGTGAATTTGAAGCGGGGGCCGGCTACACCTTC. The genes are TRBV25-1 and TRBJ1-2; tentatively, D is TRBD1 (6 bases). The CDR3 covers 14 residues. Germline V gene lookup returns CDR1 MGHDK and CDR2 SYGVNS. Trimming removed 1 base at V and 8 bases at J, with 14 bases between.

The chain recombines TRBV9 with TRBJ1-6; D remains unclear. Per germline, CDR1 SGDLS and CDR2 YYNGEE. Trimming cost V 7 bases and J 5 bases, with 13 bases left between them. This CDR3 has 14 amino acids. CDR3 sequence: CASSPAQNNSPLHF. The CDR3 region has the DNA TGTGCCAGCTCGCCGGCACAAAATAATTCACCCCTCCACTTT.

This clonotype was counted ten times or more. V gene TRBV10-3 combines with J gene TRBJ1-1, with a possible D match to TRBD1 (6 bases). Germline V lookup: CDR1 ENHRY, CDR2 SYGVKD. The ends were cut back, 6 bases at V and 0 bases at J, with 17 bases in the middle. This CDR3 comprises 16 residues. CDR3 sequence: CAISLRGSGMNTEAFF. In nucleotides, the CDR3 is TGTGCCATCAGCCTCAGGGGAAGTGGGATGAACACTGAAGCTTTCTTT.

The chain recombines TRBV7-2 with TRBJ2-7; 7 bases line up with TRBD1. Trimming at V came to 6 bases and at J to 1 base, leaving 6 bases not matched to a gene. The CDR3 is 14 amino acids. Germline CDR1 reads SGHTA; CDR2 reads FQGNSA. The CDR3 DNA reads as TGTGCCAGCAGACCGAGGACAGGATCCTACGAGCAGTACTTC. This gives the protein CASRPRTGSYEQYF.

This clonotype was found a few times. V gene TRBV12-3 or TRBV12-4 combines with J gene TRBJ2-7, with 10 bases matching TRBD2. The CDR3 spans 14 residues. J was trimmed by 7 bases and V by 5 bases; bases with no gene match: 8. CDR3 amino acids: CASSGTSDLGEQYF. The CDR3 DNA follows: TGTGCCAGCAGTGGGACTAGCGATTTAGGAGAGCAGTACTTC.

This clonotype was counted between two and nine times. With a much larger clone just one base away, this may be a read error. The J gene is TRBJ2-2, the V gene TRBV29-1, with a weak D call TRBD1 (7 bases). Germline V gene lookup returns CDR1 SQVTM and CDR2 ANQGSEA. CDR3 length: 11 residues. The CDR3 nucleotides read TGCAGCGTTGAAGGTCAGGGGGGGCTGTTTTTT. The encoded protein is CSVEGQGGLFF.

This clonotype was seen a few times. The CDR3 is CASSDDSPLHF. CDR3 bases: TGCGCCAGCAGTGATGATTCACCCCTCCACTTT. The rearrangement joins TRBV10-1 to TRBJ1-6; D is uncertain. CDR1 is WNHNN and CDR2 is SYGVQD in the germline V gene (reference sequence). The V and J ends lost 3 bases and 8 bases respectively, with 2 bases between them. The CDR3 extends over 11 amino acids.

This clonotype was counted between two and nine times. The chain employs TRBV19 and TRBJ1-5; D might be TRBD1 (5 bases). V was clipped by 9 bases and J by 2 bases, with 17 bases between them. The CDR3 extends over 15 amino acids. Germline V gene data show CDR1 as LNHDA and CDR2 as SQIVND (reference sequence). The CDR3 DNA reads as TGTGCCAGCAGCAAGGCAGGGCAAGGCAATCAGCCCCAGCATTTT. Amino acid sequence: CASSKAGQGNQPQHF.

At least ten counts were recorded for this clonotype. The rearrangement links TRBV15 to TRBJ1-2, with D maybe TRBD1 (6 bases). CDR3 length equals 15 residues. The V gene lost 1 base and the J gene lost 5 bases, with 14 bases spanning the gap. Germline CDR1 is LNHNV and CDR2 is YYDKDF (reference sequence). CDR3 region: CATSRVAGTQYGYTF. CDR3 coding DNA: TGTGCCACCAGCAGAGTTGCCGGGACACAATATGGCTACACCTTC.